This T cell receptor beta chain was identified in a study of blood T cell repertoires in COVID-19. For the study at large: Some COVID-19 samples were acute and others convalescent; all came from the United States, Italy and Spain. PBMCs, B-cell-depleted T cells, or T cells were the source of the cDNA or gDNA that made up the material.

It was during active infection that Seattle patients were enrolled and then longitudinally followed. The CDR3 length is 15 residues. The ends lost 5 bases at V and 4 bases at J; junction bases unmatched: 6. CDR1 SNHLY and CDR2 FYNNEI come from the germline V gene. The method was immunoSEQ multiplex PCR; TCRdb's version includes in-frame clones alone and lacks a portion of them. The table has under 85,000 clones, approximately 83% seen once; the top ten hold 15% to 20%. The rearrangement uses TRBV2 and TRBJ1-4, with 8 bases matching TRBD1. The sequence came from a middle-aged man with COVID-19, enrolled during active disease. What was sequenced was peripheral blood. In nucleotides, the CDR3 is TGTGCCAGCAGTATAGGACAGGGCGGTAATGAAAAACTGTTTTTT. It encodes CASSIGQGGNEKLFF.